The clone carrying this T cell receptor beta chain was counted at least ten times. As yet, its antigen is unknown. Trimming shortened V by 5 bases and J by 14 bases, and 25 bases separated the two germline ends. The CDR3 consists of 15 residues. This entry belongs to a study of T cell repertoires in cytomegalovirus infection. Study context: It can be stated that public TCR beta signatures indicated CMV infection as well as a matching HLA type. Study outcomes and limitations: Across the ex vivo response, the dominant clonotypes were HLA-C-restricted CMV-specific TCR beta clonotypes. Carriers of CMV and the relevant HLA type were discriminated by public TCR beta frequency.

Using its own MiXCR run on the reads, TCRdb lists one record per CDR3 protein. This sample carries about 890,000 distinct CDR3 sequences, roughly 30% of them seen once, and the ten largest clones take over 12%. The gene calls are TRBV23-1 and TRBJ2-1, with D maybe TRBD1 (6 bases). TRBV23-1 is noted as an ORF with a role that remains uncertain. The origin of this receptor is a human donor in good health (CMV status not recorded). Some clones in this sample may be carry-over from other donors' samples. Material: cultured CD8+ T cells from PBMCs, obtained from culture after CMV antigen stimulation. CDR3 loop: CASSIGTPLTLGEFF. The CDR3 nucleotides are TGCGCCAGCAGTATTGGGACACCCCTGACCCTAGGGGAGTTCTTC.